Shown below are 18 T cell receptor beta chains from a single sample sequenced in a study of response to subunit inactivated influenza vaccine. TCRdb reprocessed the RT-PCR reads via MiXCR and lists one record per CDR3 protein. Of more than 700,000 distinct CDR3 sequences listed, 21% are singletons. Sequencing used PBMCs from blood, obtained around 5 days after vaccination. Receptors originate from a man aged 45-65 years who received an inactivated influenza vaccine.

This clonotype was detected many times. This rearrangement joins TRBV7-9 to TRBJ2-2; D gene uncertain. In germline, CDR1 is SEHNR, CDR2 FQNEAQ (reference sequence). The CDR3 runs 13 residues. Deletions cut 5 bases from V and 6 bases from J, with 10 bases between. The CDR3, as DNA: TGTGCCAGCAGCCCTAGTGGGCCCGGGGAGCTGTTTTTT. Translation gives CASSPSGPGELFF.

This sequence joins TRBV29-1 and TRBJ1-1; D gene ambiguous. V was shortened by 4 bases and J by 1 base, with 10 bases between the two germline ends. The CDR3 is made up of 13 amino acids. Per germline, CDR1 SQVTM and CDR2 ANQGSEA. CDR3 nucleotides: TGCAGCGTTGGGGCCGGAGGGAACACTGAAGCTTTCTTT. Its translation is CSVGAGGNTEAFF.

The V and J genes are TRBV18 and TRBJ2-1; 11 bases match TRBD2. This CDR3 contains 15 residues. Germline assignment: CDR1 KGHSH and CDR2 LQKENI. Unmatched junction bases numbered 7, after V lost 3 bases and J lost 9 bases. The CDR3 sequence is CASSPPGLAAPEQFF. For the CDR3, the DNA is TGTGCCAGCTCACCTCCGGGACTAGCGGCCCCTGAGCAGTTCTTC.

The chain uses TRBV3-1 and TRBJ2-5; 7 bases match TRBD2. The germline CDR1 and CDR2 sequences are LGHDT and YNNKEL (reference sequence). This CDR3 spans 15 amino acids. The V and J ends lost 1 base and 5 bases, in that order; junction bases with no gene match: 7. The CDR3 spells CASSQGSREWETQYF. CDR3 nucleotides: TGTGCCAGCAGCCAAGGTTCGCGGGAGTGGGAGACCCAGTACTTC.

J is TRBJ1-1 and V is TRBV6-5, with a tentative D call TRBD1 (5 bases). Trimming took 0 bases from V and 3 from J, leaving 8 bases between them. Germline assignment: CDR1 MNHEY and CDR2 SVGAGI. The CDR3 contains 14 residues. The CDR3 reads CASSYSGEDTEAFF. DNA of the CDR3: TGTGCCAGCAGTTACTCAGGGGAGGACACTGAAGCTTTCTTT.

A few counts support this clonotype. Without the conserved terminal phenylalanine or tryptophan, this CDR3 likely stems from a read error. The chain is built from TRBV27 and TRBJ1-5; weak D call: TRBD1 (5 bases). Trimming pared 2 bases from V and 4 bases from J, leaving 12 bases between. The CDR3 loop spans 15 amino acids. CDR1 is MNHEY and CDR2 is SMNVEV in the germline V gene (reference sequence). In nucleotides, the CDR3 is TGTGCCAGCAGTTTAACTCGGGGGGGAAATCAGCCCCAGCATTCT. Encoded protein: CASSLTRGGNQPQHS.

This clonotype was counted many times. The rearrangement uses TRBV27 and TRBJ2-5; D might be TRBD2 (7 bases). Germline V CDR1 and CDR2: MNHEY, SMNVEV (reference sequence). V gave up 8 bases and J gave up 4 bases, with 23 bases separating them. This CDR3 comprises 16 residues. CDR3 sequence reads: CASASTPGGRLETQYF. The CDR3 bases are TGTGCCAGCGCATCGACCCCGGGGGGCCGATTAGAGACCCAGTACTTC.

V usage is TRBV12-3 or TRBV12-4 and J usage is TRBJ2-1, with D perhaps matching TRBD1 or TRBD2 (5 bases each). V lost 6 bases, J lost 9 bases, and 21 bases lay in between. The CDR3 is made up of 15 amino acids. CDR3 DNA sequence: TGTGCCAGCAGCCTTAGACAGCGTTACGGGGCTGAGCAGTTCTTC. As protein: CASSLRQRYGAEQFF.

J is TRBJ1-1 and V is TRBV3-1; D is ambiguous. The V end lost 0 bases, the J end lost 12 bases, and 17 bases lay between the germline ends. In germline, CDR1 is LGHDT, CDR2 YNNKEL (reference sequence). The CDR3 loop spans 14 amino acids. CDR3 loop: CASSQDLSGSVTFF. CDR3 nucleotide sequence: TGTGCCAGCAGCCAAGATCTTTCGGGGTCGGTAACTTTCTTT.

The table lists this clonotype with a few counts. V and J are TRBV7-6 and TRBJ2-7; TRBD1 or TRBD2 may be the D gene (5 bases each). Trimming removed 5 bases from V and 4 bases from J, with 18 bases in between. CDR3 size: 15 residues. Germline V gene data show CDR1 as SGHVS and CDR2 as FNYEAQ. CDR3 in amino acids: CASSISGTDDYEQYF. The CDR3 coding sequence is TGTGCCAGCAGCATTTCCGGGACGGACGATTACGAGCAGTACTTC.

Only a few counts were recorded for this clonotype. The chain combines TRBV15 with TRBJ2-1; D might be TRBD1 (5 bases). Germline values: CDR1 LNHNV, CDR2 YYDKDF (reference sequence). This CDR3 is 15 amino acids long. V was shortened by 5 bases and J by 0 bases, with 11 bases between the two germline ends. CDR3: CATSGQPSSYNEQFF. The CDR3 region has the DNA TGTGCCACCAGCGGACAACCGAGCTCCTACAATGAGCAGTTCTTC. Full variable domain (outside the CDR3, taken from reference TRBV15 and TRBJ2-1): DAMVIQNPRYQVTQFGKPVTLSCSQTLNHNVMYWYQQKSSQAPKLLFHYYDKDFNNEADTPDNFQSRRPNTSFCFLDIRSPGLGDTAMYLCATSGQPSSYNEQFFGPGTRLTVL.

Ten or more counts support this clonotype. DNA for the CDR3: TGTGCCAGCAGAAAGGATGGGGCTCGCTATGGCTACACCTTC. It translates to CASRKDGARYGYTF. The chain recombines TRBV2 with TRBJ1-2; D is possibly TRBD1 (5 bases). Trimming cost V 6 bases and J 4 bases, with 15 bases left between them. Germline-derived CDR1 and CDR2 are SNHLY and FYNNEI. The CDR3 runs to 14 residues.

A few counts support this clonotype. The chain couples TRBV5-5 to TRBJ1-1; D is ambiguous. Germline V gene sequence: CDR1 SGHKS, CDR2 YYEKEE (reference sequence). The length of the CDR3 is 9 residues. Trimming removed 1 base from V and 11 bases from J, with 3 bases in between. This chain's CDR3 is CASSLTAFF. For the CDR3, the DNA is TGTGCCAGCAGCTTGACGGCTTTCTTT.

The rearrangement links TRBV9 to TRBJ2-7, with 8 bases fitting TRBD2. Germline assignment: CDR1 SGDLS and CDR2 YYNGEE. The CDR3 has 16 residues. V lost 4 bases and J lost 7; bases outside the gene matches: 16. CDR3 nucleotide sequence: TGTGCCAGCAGCCCCGGCGGGACGGGAGGGCTGTTTGAGCAGTACTTC. Protein product: CASSPGGTGGLFEQYF.

The chain has TRBV2 and TRBJ2-2; D tentatively fits TRBD1 or TRBD2 (6 bases each). The V end lost 2 bases, the J end lost 3 bases, and 13 bases lay between the germline ends. The CDR3 is made up of 16 amino acids. Germline CDR1 SNHLY, CDR2 FYNNEI. CDR3 coding DNA: TGTGCCAGCAGTGAATTCTCAGGGGAGGACACCGGGGAGCTGTTTTTT. Amino acid sequence: CASSEFSGEDTGELFF.

This clonotype has a handful of counts. The chain is built from TRBV20-1 and TRBJ2-5; no definite D call. Between the trimmed V and J ends, which lost 5 bases and 6 bases, there was a span of 16 bases. The germline CDR1 and CDR2 sequences are DFQATT and SNEGSKA (reference sequence). The CDR3 has 13 amino acids. Here the CDR3 reads CSAHPGQRKTQYF. DNA for the CDR3: TGCAGTGCTCATCCCGGGCAGAGGAAGACCCAGTACTTC.

The chain employs TRBV20-1 and TRBJ2-6, with a weak D call TRBD1 (6 bases). V gave up 0 bases and J gave up 2 bases, with 17 bases separating them. This CDR3 comprises 18 residues. The germline CDR1 and CDR2 sequences are DFQATT and SNEGSKA (reference sequence). The CDR3 here is CSARDFRTALTGANVLTF. CDR3 in DNA: TGCAGTGCTAGAGATTTCCGGACAGCACTTACTGGGGCCAACGTCCTGACTTTC.

This clonotype was found a few times. V gene TRBV28 combines with J gene TRBJ1-1; D may be TRBD1 (5 bases). The CDR3 runs 16 residues. V dropped 3 bases and J dropped 0 bases, with 14 bases sitting between them. Looked up from germline, CDR1 is MDHEN and CDR2 is SYDVKM. CDR3 sequence: CASSFHRSGLNTEAFF. For the CDR3, the DNA is TGTGCCAGCAGTTTTCACAGATCGGGGCTGAACACTGAAGCTTTCTTT. Variable domain in full (rest from reference TRBV28 and TRBJ1-1): DVKVTQSSRYLVKRTGEKVFLECVQDMDHENMFWYRQDPGLGLRLIYFSYDVKMKEKGDIPEGYSVSREKKERFSLILESASTNQTSMYLCASSFHRSGLNTEAFFGQGTRLTVV.